This T cell receptor beta chain derives from a study of OX40 agonist ivuxolimab in advanced cancers. The CDR3 sequence is 12 residues long. Germline V gene data show CDR1 as SGHVS and CDR2 as FQNEAQ. The V gene lost 4 bases and the J gene lost 5 bases, with 8 bases spanning the gap. This table comes from immunoSEQ multiplex PCR, and its TCRdb copy is limited to in-frame clones, with some not included. The sample shows around 62,000 clones, about nine tenths of them seen only once. Sequencing was performed on CD4+ or CD8+ T cells sorted from blood, taken in a trial of the OX40 agonist ivuxolimab. The chain combines TRBV7-8 with TRBJ1-2; D unclear. This clonotype originated in an adult with an advanced solid tumor such as melanoma, head and neck, liver or kidney cancer. In DNA form, the CDR3 reads TGTGCCAGCAGCTCCAGTAATTATGGCTACACCTTC. Translating gives CASSSSNYGYTF.